These 22 T cell receptor beta chains were sequenced from one sample in a study of T cells after yellow fever vaccination. In TCRdb, the 5' RACE reads were re-called with MiXCR into one record per CDR3 protein. The sample shows 620,000 or so distinct CDR3 sequences, 17% of them seen only once. This specimen consisted of PBMCs, obtained 5 to 6 days after the first yellow fever vaccination. These receptors all come from a man aged 18 to 29 who received the YFV17D yellow fever vaccine.

This clonotype turned up a few times. The V gene is TRBV10-3, the J gene TRBJ1-4; D gene uncertain. V was shortened by 6 bases and J by 0 bases, with 8 bases between the two germline ends. The CDR3 loop spans 14 amino acids. Germline loops: CDR1 ENHRY, CDR2 SYGVKD. CDR3 region: CAIRGDATNEKLFF. The CDR3 nucleotides are TGTGCCATCAGGGGCGATGCAACTAATGAAAAACTGTTTTTT.

The rearrangement joins TRBV4-3 to TRBJ2-3, with D maybe TRBD1 (5 bases). The germline CDR1 and CDR2 sequences are LGHNA and YSLEER. This CDR3 comprises 17 residues. Trimming pared 3 bases from V and 2 bases from J, leaving 18 bases between. CDR3: CASSHDSLGSYTDTQYF. CDR3 DNA: TGCGCCAGCAGCCATGACAGCCTCGGAAGTTACACAGATACGCAGTATTTT.

This sequence joins TRBV19 and TRBJ2-1, with a weak D call TRBD2 (7 bases). In germline, CDR1 is LNHDA, CDR2 SQIVND (reference sequence). V was clipped by 9 bases and J by 5 bases, with 17 bases between them. This CDR3 contains 14 residues. The CDR3 nucleotides are TGTGCCAGCTTCCCGGGGGGCCTTAACAATGAGCAGTTCTTC. This sequence encodes CASFPGGLNNEQFF. Full variable domain (remainder filled in from reference TRBV19 and TRBJ2-1): DGGITQSPKYLFRKEGQNVTLSCEQNLNHDAMYWYRQDPGQGLRLIYYSQIVNDFQKGDIAEGYSVSREKKESFPLTVTSAQKNPTAFYLCASFPGGLNNEQFFGPGTRLTVL.

This chain uses TRBV10-3 with TRBJ1-5; no definite D call. The CDR3 consists of 14 residues. Trimming removed 3 bases at V and 5 bases at J, with 11 bases between. CDR1 is ENHRY and CDR2 is SYGVKD in the germline V gene. CDR3 residues: CAISDPRSDQPQHF. Here the CDR3 DNA reads TGTGCCATCAGTGATCCGCGAAGCGATCAGCCCCAGCATTTT.

This clonotype was seen only a few times. The chain joins TRBV7-3 to TRBJ2-2; 9 bases map to TRBD2. CDR1 is SGHTA, CDR2 FQGTGA, per germline. V lost 5 bases to trimming and J lost 2 bases; unmatched junction nucleotides: 3. The CDR3 runs to 15 residues. CDR3 DNA: TGTGCCAGCAGCCCTAGCGGGGAAAACACCGGGGAGCTGTTTTTT. Protein: CASSPSGENTGELFF.

The rearrangement links TRBV11-1 to TRBJ2-3; maybe TRBD2 (7 bases). The germline V and J ends were trimmed by 8 bases and 3 bases, with 12 bases remaining between them. Germline values: CDR1 SGHAT, CDR2 FQDESV (reference sequence). This CDR3 contains 13 residues. The CDR3 loop is CASLRGATDTQYF. The CDR3 bases are TGTGCCAGCCTCCGGGGGGCTACAGATACGCAGTATTTT.

This clonotype was observed a handful of times. The rearrangement uses TRBV4-1 and TRBJ2-7; D could derive from TRBD1 or TRBD2 (5 bases each). Trimming shortened V by 2 bases and J by 5 bases, and 16 bases separated the two germline ends. CDR3 length: 15 amino acids. Germline V gene lookup returns CDR1 MGHRA and CDR2 YSYEKL. Written as DNA, the CDR3 is TGCGCCAGCAGCCAATCCATCCTTAGGGACCACGAGCAGTACTTC. This translates into CASSQSILRDHEQYF.

In this sample, this clonotype turned up once. The chain carries TRBV20-1 and TRBJ1-5; a possible D gene is TRBD1 (6 bases). Germline values: CDR1 DFQATT, CDR2 SNEGSKA (reference sequence). Between the trimmed V and J ends, which lost 3 bases and 3 bases, there was a span of 6 bases. The CDR3 totals 12 residues. This CDR3 reads CSARGHNQPQHF. In nucleotides, the CDR3 is TGCAGTGCTAGGGGACACAATCAGCCCCAGCATTTT.

This clonotype showed up just a few times. V is TRBV5-5 and J is TRBJ2-2; 7 bases agree with TRBD1. There are 13 residues in the CDR3. Germline CDR1 and CDR2: SGHKS and YYEKEE (reference sequence). V gave up 7 bases and J gave up 1 base; unmatched junction bases: 1. CDR3 in DNA: TGTGCCAGCGGACAGGTGAACACCGGGGAGCTGTTTTTT. Translating gives CASGQVNTGELFF.

V is TRBV6-1 and J is TRBJ2-7; 10 nucleotides line up with TRBD2. J gave up 5 bases and V 7 bases, and 11 bases lay outside the gene matches. Per germline, CDR1 MNHNS and CDR2 SASEGT. This CDR3 comprises 15 residues. The CDR3 loop reads CASTDPGLAPHEQYV. The CDR3 nucleotides read TGTGCCAGCACCGATCCGGGACTAGCGCCGCACGAGCAGTACGTC.

This clonotype showed up just a few times. In DNA form, the CDR3 reads TGCAGTGCTAGCCCAAGTCTAGGGTCTGATCAAGAGACCCAGTACTTC. It encodes CSASPSLGSDQETQYF. This chain uses TRBV20-1 with TRBJ2-5; D is undetermined. V was clipped by 3 bases and J by 2 bases, with 19 bases between them. In germline, CDR1 is DFQATT, CDR2 SNEGSKA (reference sequence). This CDR3 spans 16 amino acids.

The gene calls are TRBV20-1 and TRBJ2-3, with a tentative D call TRBD2 (6 bases). The CDR3 spans 14 residues. Germline V gene lookup returns CDR1 DFQATT and CDR2 SNEGSKA (reference sequence). V was cut by 6 bases and J by 2 bases, with 15 bases left in between. CDR3: CSAGPGLLTDTQYF. In DNA form, the CDR3 reads TGCAGTGCAGGGCCGGGACTTCTCACAGATACGCAGTATTTT.

This clonotype was counted only a few times. The J gene is TRBJ2-7, the V gene TRBV5-1, with 14 bases identical to TRBD2. There are 18 residues in the CDR3. Germline values: CDR1 SGHRS, CDR2 YFSETQ. With V trimmed by 2 bases and J by 0 bases, 7 bases remained unmatched. The CDR3 DNA sequence: TGCGCCAGCAGCTTCGGACTAGCGGGGGGCGGGAGCTCCTACGAGCAGTACTTC. Protein product: CASSFGLAGGGSSYEQYF.

V and J are TRBV5-6 and TRBJ1-1; D gene ambiguous. Trimming took off 4 bases at V and 3 bases at J, with 13 bases between the two ends. The CDR3 is made up of 14 amino acids. CDR1 is SGHDT, CDR2 YYEEEE, per germline. CDR3 loop: CASSPLGVYTEAFF. CDR3 bases: TGTGCCAGCAGCCCTCTTGGGGTCTACACTGAAGCTTTCTTT.

The chain links TRBV5-1 to TRBJ1-2; no firm D call. V lost 0 bases to trimming and J lost 7 bases, with 7 bases between them. This CDR3 region has 12 residues. CDR1 SGHRS and CDR2 YFSETQ come from the germline V gene. The CDR3 is CASSLEGAGYTF. CDR3 nucleotides: TGCGCCAGCAGCTTGGAGGGAGCTGGCTACACCTTC.

This clonotype was recorded a few times. The chain has TRBV5-1 and TRBJ2-5; a weak D match, TRBD2 (6 bases). V was clipped by 0 bases and J by 5 bases, with 11 bases between them. The length of the CDR3 is 14 residues. CDR1 is SGHRS, CDR2 YFSETQ, per germline. CDR3 nucleotide sequence: TGCGCCAGCAGCTTGGTCTCAGGGAGGGAGACCCAGTACTTC. Encoded protein: CASSLVSGRETQYF.

The chain links TRBV5-1 to TRBJ2-5; D uncertain. From germline, CDR1 is SGHRS and CDR2 YFSETQ. The length of the CDR3 is 14 residues. V lost 0 bases and J 5 bases, leaving 11 bases between the germline ends. Here the CDR3 reads CASSLEDASETQYF. As DNA, the CDR3 is TGCGCCAGCAGCTTGGAGGACGCGTCGGAGACCCAGTACTTC.

V gene TRBV5-8 combines with J gene TRBJ2-3, with 8 bases identical to TRBD1. This CDR3 is built from 15 residues. The germline CDR1 and CDR2 sequences are SGHTS and YDEGEE. Trimming removed 3 bases from V and 4 bases from J; junction bases left unmatched: 7. In DNA form, the CDR3 reads TGTGCCAGCAGCTGGGGACAGGTAGTCCCAGATACGCAGTATTTT. It is translated as CASSWGQVVPDTQYF.

This clonotype was seen a handful of times. The J gene is TRBJ1-2, the V gene TRBV29-1, with TRBD1 as a possible D gene (5 bases). The CDR3 is 14 amino acids. The germline V and J ends were trimmed by 0 bases and 5 bases, with 13 bases remaining between them. Germline assignment: CDR1 SQVTM and CDR2 ANQGSEA. For the CDR3, the DNA is TGCAGCGTTGAAGATAACCAGGGCGAGTATGGCTACACCTTC. Protein: CSVEDNQGEYGYTF.

This clonotype was found once. The V call is TRBV4-3, the J call TRBJ2-3; D perhaps matches TRBD2 (6 bases). The V end lost 4 bases, the J end lost 7 bases, and 12 bases lay between the germline ends. The CDR3 has 13 amino acids. Germline V gene sequence: CDR1 LGHNA, CDR2 YSLEER. CDR3: CASSPGLTNTQYF. Written as DNA, the CDR3 is TGCGCCAGCAGCCCGGGACTGACTAATACGCAGTATTTT.

The chain couples TRBV28 to TRBJ2-4; the D gene is possibly TRBD2 (5 bases). CDR1 is MDHEN and CDR2 is SYDVKM in the germline V gene. This CDR3 is 15 amino acids long. Trimming removed 6 bases at V and 2 bases at J, with 14 bases between. CDR3 region: CASSLPEGPKNIQYF. The CDR3 DNA sequence: TGTGCCAGCAGCCTCCCCGAGGGCCCCAAAAACATTCAGTACTTC.

This clonotype was seen repeatedly, ten times or more. V and J are TRBV20-1 and TRBJ1-1; D uncertain. V was cut by 1 base and J by 0 bases, with 6 bases left in between. CDR3 length equals 13 residues. Germline CDR1 and CDR2: DFQATT and SNEGSKA (reference sequence). Here the CDR3 DNA reads TGCAGTGCTAGAGGGGGATTGAACACTGAAGCTTTCTTT. It is translated as CSARGGLNTEAFF.